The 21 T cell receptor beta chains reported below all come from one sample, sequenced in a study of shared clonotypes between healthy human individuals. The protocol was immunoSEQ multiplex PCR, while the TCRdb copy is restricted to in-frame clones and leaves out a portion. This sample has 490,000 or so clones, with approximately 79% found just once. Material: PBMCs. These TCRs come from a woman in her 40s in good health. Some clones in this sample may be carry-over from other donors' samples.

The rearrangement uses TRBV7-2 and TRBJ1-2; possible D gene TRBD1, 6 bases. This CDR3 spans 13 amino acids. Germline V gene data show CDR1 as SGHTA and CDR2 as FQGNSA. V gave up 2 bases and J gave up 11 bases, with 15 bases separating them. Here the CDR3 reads CASSLLTGLGYTF. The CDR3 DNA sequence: TGTGCCAGCAGCTTACTTACAGGGCTAGGGTACACCTTC.

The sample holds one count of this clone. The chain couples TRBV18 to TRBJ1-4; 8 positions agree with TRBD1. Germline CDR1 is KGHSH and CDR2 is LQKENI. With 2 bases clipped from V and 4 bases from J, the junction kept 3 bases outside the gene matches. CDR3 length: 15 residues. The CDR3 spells CASSPGTGGNEKLFF. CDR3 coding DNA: TGTGCCAGCTCACCAGGGACAGGCGGTAATGAAAAACTGTTTTTT.

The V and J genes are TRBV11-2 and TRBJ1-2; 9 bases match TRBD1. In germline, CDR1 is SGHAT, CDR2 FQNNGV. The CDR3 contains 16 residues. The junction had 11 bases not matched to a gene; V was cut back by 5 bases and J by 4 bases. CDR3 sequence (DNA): TGTGCCAGCAGCCCTCTGGGGACAGGGTCCCCCTATGGCTACACCTTC. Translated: CASSPLGTGSPYGYTF.

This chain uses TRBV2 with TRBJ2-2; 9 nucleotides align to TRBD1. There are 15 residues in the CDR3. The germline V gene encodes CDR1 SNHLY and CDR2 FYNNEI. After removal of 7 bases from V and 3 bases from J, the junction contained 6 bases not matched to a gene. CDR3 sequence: CASTRDRDDTGELFF. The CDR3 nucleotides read TGTGCCAGCACCCGGGACAGGGACGACACCGGGGAGCTGTTTTTT.

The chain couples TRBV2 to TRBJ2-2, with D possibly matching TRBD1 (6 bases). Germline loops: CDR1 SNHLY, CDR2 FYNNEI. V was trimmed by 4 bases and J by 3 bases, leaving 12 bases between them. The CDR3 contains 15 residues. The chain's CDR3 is CASSGSRGDTGELFF. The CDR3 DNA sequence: TGTGCCAGCAGTGGGTCCAGGGGTGACACCGGGGAGCTGTTTTTT.

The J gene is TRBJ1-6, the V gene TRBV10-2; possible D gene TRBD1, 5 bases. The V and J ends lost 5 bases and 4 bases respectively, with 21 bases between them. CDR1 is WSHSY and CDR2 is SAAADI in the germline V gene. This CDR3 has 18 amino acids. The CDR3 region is CASSSEEWGFPYNSPLHF. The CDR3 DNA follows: TGCGCCAGCAGTTCTGAAGAATGGGGGTTCCCGTATAATTCACCCCTCCACTTT.

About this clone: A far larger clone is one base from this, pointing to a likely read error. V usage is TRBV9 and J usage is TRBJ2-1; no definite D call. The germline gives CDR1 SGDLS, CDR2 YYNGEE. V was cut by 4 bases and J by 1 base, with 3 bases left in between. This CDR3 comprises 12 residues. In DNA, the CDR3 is TGTGCCAGCAGCTTTTCCTACAATGAGCAGTTCTTC. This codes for CASSFSYNEQFF.

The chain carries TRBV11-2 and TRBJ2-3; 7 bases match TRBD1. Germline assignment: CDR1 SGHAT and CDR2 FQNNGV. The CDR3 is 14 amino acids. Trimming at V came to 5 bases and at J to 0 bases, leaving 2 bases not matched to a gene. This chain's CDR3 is CASSRGQSTDTQYF. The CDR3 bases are TGTGCCAGCAGCAGGGGACAGAGCACAGATACGCAGTATTTT.

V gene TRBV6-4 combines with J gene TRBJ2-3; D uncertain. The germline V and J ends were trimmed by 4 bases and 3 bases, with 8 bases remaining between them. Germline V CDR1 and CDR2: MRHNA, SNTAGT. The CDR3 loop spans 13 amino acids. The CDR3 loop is CASSAGDTDTQYF. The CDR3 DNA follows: TGTGCCAGCAGTGCTGGAGATACAGATACGCAGTATTTT.

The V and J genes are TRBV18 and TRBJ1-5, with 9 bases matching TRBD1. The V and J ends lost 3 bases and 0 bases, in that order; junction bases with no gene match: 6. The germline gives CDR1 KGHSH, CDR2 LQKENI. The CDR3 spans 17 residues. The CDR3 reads CASSPIRTGDSNQPQHF. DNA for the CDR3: TGTGCCAGCTCACCTATTCGGACAGGGGATAGCAATCAGCCCCAGCATTTT. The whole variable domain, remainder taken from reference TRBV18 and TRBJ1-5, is NAGVMQNPRHLVRRRGQEARLRCSPMKGHSHVYWYRQLPEEGLKFMVYLQKENIIDESGMPKERFSAEFPKEGPSILRIQQVVRGDSAAYFCASSPIRTGDSNQPQHFGDGTRLSIL.

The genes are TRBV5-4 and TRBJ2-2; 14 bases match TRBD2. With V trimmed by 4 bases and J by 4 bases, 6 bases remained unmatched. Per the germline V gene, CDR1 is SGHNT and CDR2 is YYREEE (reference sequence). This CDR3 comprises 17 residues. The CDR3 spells CASSRLAGGPSTGELFF. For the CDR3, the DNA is TGTGCCAGCAGCCGACTAGCGGGAGGGCCCAGCACCGGGGAGCTGTTTTTT.

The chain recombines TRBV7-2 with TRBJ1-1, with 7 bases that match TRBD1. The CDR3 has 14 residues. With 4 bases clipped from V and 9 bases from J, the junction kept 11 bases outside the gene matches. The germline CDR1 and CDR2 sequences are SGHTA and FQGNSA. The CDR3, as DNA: TGTGCCAGCAGCTGGCGACAGGGCTCTGTAAAAGCTTTCTTT. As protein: CASSWRQGSVKAFF.

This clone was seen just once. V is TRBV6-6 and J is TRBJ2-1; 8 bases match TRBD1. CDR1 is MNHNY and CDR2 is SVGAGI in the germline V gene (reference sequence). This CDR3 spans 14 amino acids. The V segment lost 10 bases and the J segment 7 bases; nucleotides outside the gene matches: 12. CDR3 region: CATATPGGQNEQFF. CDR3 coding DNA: TGTGCCACCGCGACGCCAGGGGGCCAGAATGAGCAGTTCTTC.

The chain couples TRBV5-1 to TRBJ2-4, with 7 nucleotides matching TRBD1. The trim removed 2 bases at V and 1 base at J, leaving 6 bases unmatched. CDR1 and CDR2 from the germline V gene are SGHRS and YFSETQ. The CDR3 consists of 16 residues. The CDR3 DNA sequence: TGCGCCAGCAGCTTCGGCAGGGGGAACGCCAAAAACATTCAGTACTTC. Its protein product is CASSFGRGNAKNIQYF.

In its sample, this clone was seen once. CDR3 loop: CASNLIYTSGSNEQYF. CDR3 nucleotide sequence: TGCGCCAGCAACCTGATTTACACTAGCGGGAGTAACGAGCAGTACTTC. The genes are TRBV10-1 and TRBJ2-7; 11 nucleotides match TRBD2. V lost 7 bases and J lost 5; bases outside the gene matches: 13. The CDR3 is 16 amino acids. Germline CDR1 is WNHNN and CDR2 is SYGVQD (reference sequence).

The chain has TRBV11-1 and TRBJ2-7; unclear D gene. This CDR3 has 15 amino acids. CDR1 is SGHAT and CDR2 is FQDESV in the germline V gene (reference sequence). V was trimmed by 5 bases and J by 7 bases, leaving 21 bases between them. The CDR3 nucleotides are TGTGCCAGCAGCCGGTGGGCTCAACAGAAGGGAGAGCAGTACTTC. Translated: CASSRWAQQKGEQYF.

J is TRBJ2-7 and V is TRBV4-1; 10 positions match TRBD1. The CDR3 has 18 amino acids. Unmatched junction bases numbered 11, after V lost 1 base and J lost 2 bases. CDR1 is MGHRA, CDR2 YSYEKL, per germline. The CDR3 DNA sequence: TGCGCCAGCAGCCAAGGGGGACAGGGGTTGTCGGCCCCCTACGAGCAGTACTTC. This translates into CASSQGGQGLSAPYEQYF.

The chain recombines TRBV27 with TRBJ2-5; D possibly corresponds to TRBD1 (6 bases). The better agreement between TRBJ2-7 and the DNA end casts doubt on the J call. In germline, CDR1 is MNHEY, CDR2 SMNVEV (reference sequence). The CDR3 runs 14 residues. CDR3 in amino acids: CASSLRRQESEQYF. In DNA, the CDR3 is TGTGCCAGCAGTTTAAGAAGACAGGAGTCCGAGCAGTACTTC.

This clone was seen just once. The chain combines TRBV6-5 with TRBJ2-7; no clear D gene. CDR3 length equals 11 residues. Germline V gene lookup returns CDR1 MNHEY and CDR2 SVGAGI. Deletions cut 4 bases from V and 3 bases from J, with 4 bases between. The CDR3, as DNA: TGTGCCAGCAGTTCACACTACGAGCAGTACTTC. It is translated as CASSSHYEQYF.

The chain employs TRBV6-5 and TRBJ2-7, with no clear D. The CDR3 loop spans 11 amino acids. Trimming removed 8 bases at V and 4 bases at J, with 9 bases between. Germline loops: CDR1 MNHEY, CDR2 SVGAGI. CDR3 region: CASGRDYEQYF. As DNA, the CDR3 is TGTGCCAGCGGACGAGATTACGAGCAGTACTTC.

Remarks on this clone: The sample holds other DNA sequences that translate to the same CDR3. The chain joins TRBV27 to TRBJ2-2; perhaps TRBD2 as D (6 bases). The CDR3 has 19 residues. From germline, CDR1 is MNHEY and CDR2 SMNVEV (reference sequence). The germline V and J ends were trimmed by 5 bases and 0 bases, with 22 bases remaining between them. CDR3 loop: CASSNRLRDGSTNTGELFF. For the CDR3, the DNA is TGTGCCAGCAGTAACAGGTTAAGGGACGGGAGCACGAACACCGGGGAGCTGTTTTTT.